These 24 T cell receptor beta chains were sequenced from one sample in a study of vaccination effects on CD4 cells after COVID-19. Produced via immunoSEQ multiplex PCR; TCRdb's table is partial and in-frame only. The sample contains around 30,000 clones, 55% to 65% of which appear only once. Having been cultured for under twelve days, the cells underwent CD4+ T cell isolation. These receptors' targets are unknown. The sequenced sample was CD4+ T cells from PBMCs cultured without peptide, obtained before COVID-19 vaccination. The source is a human donor who received a COVID-19 vaccine.

The rearrangement uses TRBV19 and TRBJ2-4; TRBD2 matches 7 bases. The CDR3 has 15 amino acids. Trimming removed 5 bases from V and 3 bases from J; junction bases left unmatched: 7. Germline-derived CDR1 and CDR2 are LNHDA and SQIVND (reference sequence). CDR3 nucleotides: TGTGCCAGTAGTGGGCTAGCGGATAACAAAAACATTCAGTACTTC. Its protein is CASSGLADNKNIQYF.

The chain combines TRBV30 with TRBJ2-5, with no clear D. This CDR3 is built from 12 residues. Trimming took off 0 bases at V and 0 bases at J, with 2 bases between the two ends. Germline V gene data show CDR1 as GTSNPN and CDR2 as SVGIG (reference sequence). The CDR3 nucleotides read TGTGCCTGGAGTGTCGACCAAGAGACCCAGTACTTC. As protein: CAWSVDQETQYF. Complete variable domain (other parts from reference TRBV30 and TRBJ2-5): SQTIHQWPATLVQPVGSPLSLECTVEGTSNPNLYWYRQAAGRGLQLLFYSVGIGQISSEVPQNLSASRPQDRQFILSSKKLLLSDSGFYLCAWSVDQETQYFGPGTRLLVL.

This clone came up a few times. The V call is TRBV14, the J call TRBJ2-5; no definite D call. Trimming cost V 4 bases and J 5 bases, with 17 bases left between them. Germline lookup yields CDR1 SGHDN and CDR2 FVKESK. The CDR3 runs 15 residues. CDR3 amino acids: CASSPIPERRETQYF. CDR3 sequence (DNA): TGTGCCAGCAGCCCTATTCCGGAGCGCAGGGAGACCCAGTACTTC.

This chain links TRBV7-9 with TRBJ2-1; 7 bases line up with TRBD2. Unmatched junction bases numbered 5, after V lost 3 bases and J lost 3 bases. CDR1 SEHNR and CDR2 FQNEAQ come from the germline V gene (reference sequence). The CDR3 totals 15 residues. In DNA form, the CDR3 reads TGTGCCAGCAGCTTTCCGGGACTACGCTACAATGAGCAGTTCTTC. Translation: CASSFPGLRYNEQFF.

This clone counts as medium-sized. The chain couples TRBV5-1 to TRBJ2-7; 7 bases map to TRBD2. Looked up from germline, CDR1 is SGHRS and CDR2 is YFSETQ. The V and J ends lost 4 bases and 2 bases, in that order; junction bases with no gene match: 12. CDR3 length: 16 residues. CDR3 region: CASSLVGGSLPYEQYF. For the CDR3, the DNA is TGCGCCAGCAGCCTGGTGGGGGGGTCTCTTCCCTACGAGCAGTACTTC.

This clone was observed a few times. V is TRBV21-1 and J is TRBJ2-3; TRBD2, the table's D call, lacks a check against the DNA. TRBV21-1 is designated a pseudogene. The CDR3 consists of 17 residues. As DNA, the CDR3 is TGTGCCAGCAGCAAAGTTTGGCGGGTCGGGAGTCAAGATACGCAGTATTTT. Protein sequence: CASSKVWRVGSQDTQYF.

The chain is built from TRBV6-5 and TRBJ2-7, with a weak D call TRBD1 (6 bases). The V end lost 2 bases, the J end lost 3 bases, and 11 bases lay between the germline ends. This CDR3 spans 14 amino acids. Germline loops: CDR1 MNHEY, CDR2 SVGAGI. CDR3 DNA: TGTGCCAGCAGTTACGCTCGGACAGTCTACGAGCAGTACTTC. Its protein product is CASSYARTVYEQYF.

This clone was picked up a small number of times. The chain has TRBV2 and TRBJ1-2; D gene unclear. Trimming stripped 4 bases from V and 4 bases from J, with 10 bases between. In germline, CDR1 is SNHLY, CDR2 FYNNEI. This CDR3 region has 13 residues. DNA of the CDR3: TGTGCCAGCAGTGGGGAACAGAGCTATGGCTACACCTTC. Amino acids: CASSGEQSYGYTF.

This clone was counted a few times. For the CDR3, the DNA is TGTGCCAGCAGGATAGACAGTACCTACGAGCAGTACTTC. This codes for CASRIDSTYEQYF. The chain employs TRBV6-5 and TRBJ2-7; a possible D gene is TRBD1 (5 bases). V was clipped by 6 bases and J by 2 bases, with 11 bases between them. The CDR3 runs to 13 residues. The germline V gene has CDR1 MNHEY and CDR2 SVGAGI.

This chain uses TRBV5-5 with TRBJ2-7; D remains unclear. There are 12 residues in the CDR3. Germline V gene sequence: CDR1 SGHKS, CDR2 YYEKEE (reference sequence). The V gene lost 4 bases and the J gene lost 5 bases, with 10 bases spanning the gap. The DNA for the CDR3 is TGTGCCAGCAGCACCAATAACGACGAGCAGTACTTC. This sequence encodes CASSTNNDEQYF.

This chain joins TRBV7-9 and TRBJ2-3; D tentatively reads TRBD1 or TRBD2 (6 bases each). V shed 1 base and J shed 0 bases, with 17 bases lying between them. Germline V gives CDR1 SEHNR, CDR2 FQNEAQ (reference sequence). The CDR3 extends over 18 amino acids. Here the CDR3 reads CASSLGRGSPHSTDTQYF. The CDR3 DNA reads TGTGCCAGCAGCTTAGGGAGGGGGAGCCCTCATAGCACAGATACGCAGTATTTT. The full variable domain, its missing parts supplied by reference TRBV7-9 and TRBJ2-3, is DTGVSQNPRHKITKRGQNVTFRCDPISEHNRLYWYRQTLGQGPEFLTYFQNEAQLEKSRLLSDRFSAERPKGSFSTLEIQRTEQGDSAMYLCASSLGRGSPHSTDTQYFGPGTRLTVL.

This clone appeared a single time. V usage is TRBV19 and J usage is TRBJ1-2; D uncertain. The V end lost 6 bases, the J end lost 2 bases, and 7 bases lay between the germline ends. CDR1 is LNHDA, CDR2 SQIVND, per germline (reference sequence). The CDR3 is made up of 12 amino acids. CDR3 coding DNA: TGTGCCAGTAGATCACGAAACTATGGCTACACCTTC. Translation: CASRSRNYGYTF.

This clone was recorded once. This sequence joins TRBV5-6 and TRBJ2-3; 12 nucleotides match TRBD2. CDR3 length: 17 residues. Germline assignment: CDR1 SGHDT and CDR2 YYEEEE. V lost 2 bases, J lost 3 bases, and 7 bases stayed unmatched. CDR3 in amino acids: CASSLASGGAWTDTQYF. The CDR3 DNA sequence: TGTGCCAGCAGCTTAGCTAGCGGGGGGGCATGGACAGATACGCAGTATTTT.

The genes are TRBV29-1 and TRBJ2-5, with D possibly TRBD2 on 7 matching bases. CDR1 SQVTM and CDR2 ANQGSEA come from the germline V gene. With 3 bases removed from V and 2 bases from J, the gap between germline ends came to 10 bases. The CDR3 length is 13 residues. The CDR3 DNA reads TGCAGCGTTGAGGAGGGGGGGCAAGAGACCCAGTACTTC. Its translation: CSVEEGGQETQYF. The whole variable domain, filled in from reference TRBV29-1 and TRBJ2-5, reads SAVISQKPSRDICQRGTSLTIQCQVDSQVTMMFWYRQQPGQSLTLIATANQGSEATYESGFVIDKFPISRPNLTFSTLTVSNMSPEDSSIYLCSVEEGGQETQYFGPGTRLLVL.

This chain uses TRBV6-2 or TRBV6-3 with TRBJ2-3; 9 bases line up with TRBD2. Losses at the gene ends were 2 bases for V and 1 base for J; bases not matched to a gene: 10. The CDR3 runs 18 residues. Germline lookup yields CDR1 MNHEY and CDR2 SVGEGT. The CDR3 DNA sequence: TGTGCCAGCAGTTACGGGACATTAGCGGGGGATCGCACAGATACGCAGTATTTT. It yields the protein CASSYGTLAGDRTDTQYF.

This clone was observed a few times. The genes are TRBV9 and TRBJ1-1; a possible D gene is TRBD1 (5 bases). The length of the CDR3 is 11 residues. The V and J ends lost 3 bases and 6 bases respectively, with 6 bases between them. The germline gives CDR1 SGDLS, CDR2 YYNGEE. DNA of the CDR3: TGTGCCAGCAGCGCGGGGGCTGAAGCTTTCTTT. Translated, it gives CASSAGAEAFF.

The CDR3 spells CASSFNTGFLNNEQFF. The CDR3 DNA reads as TGTGCCAGCAGCTTCAATACAGGGTTCCTGAACAATGAGCAGTTCTTC. The chain uses TRBV11-2 and TRBJ2-1, with TRBD1 as a possible D gene (6 bases). CDR1 is SGHAT, CDR2 FQNNGV, per germline. The CDR3 consists of 16 residues. Trimming stripped 3 bases from V and 5 bases from J, with 17 bases between.

J is TRBJ1-5 and V is TRBV9; D is possibly TRBD1 (6 bases). V was shortened by 6 bases and J by 6 bases, with 13 bases between the two germline ends. The V gene's germline CDR1 is SGDLS and CDR2 YYNGEE. The CDR3 extends over 13 amino acids. In DNA, the CDR3 is TGTGCCAGCACCGGGACATTAGGTCAGCCCCAGCATTTT. Protein sequence: CASTGTLGQPQHF.

This chain connects TRBV7-9 to TRBJ2-5; D gene uncertain. Per germline, CDR1 SEHNR and CDR2 FQNEAQ (reference sequence). Trimming cost V 1 base and J 2 bases, with 8 bases left between them. There are 14 residues in the CDR3. The CDR3 sequence: CASSLDIKQETQYF. CDR3 bases: TGTGCCAGCAGCTTAGACATAAAACAAGAGACCCAGTACTTC.

V and J are TRBV6-5 and TRBJ2-7; D possibly uses TRBD1 or TRBD2 (5 bases each). CDR3 size: 14 residues. V was pared by 0 bases and J by 2 bases, with 8 bases between. Looked up from germline, CDR1 is MNHEY and CDR2 is SVGAGI. CDR3 sequence (DNA): TGTGCCAGCAGTTACTCGCCGGGGCCCTACGAGCAGTACTTC. This translates into CASSYSPGPYEQYF.

The gene calls are TRBV24-1 and TRBJ2-6; D possibly corresponds to TRBD1 (6 bases). CDR1 and CDR2 from the germline V gene are KGHDR and SFDVKD. With 4 bases removed from V and 3 bases from J, the gap between germline ends came to 12 bases. The CDR3 is 16 amino acids. The CDR3 sequence: CATSEPQGGGANVLTF. Here the CDR3 DNA reads TGTGCCACCAGTGAGCCACAGGGCGGTGGGGCCAACGTCCTGACTTTC.

This chain links TRBV5-1 with TRBJ2-3, with 10 bases aligning to TRBD1. Germline values: CDR1 SGHRS, CDR2 YFSETQ. The CDR3 is 16 residues long. V lost 0 bases and J lost 3; bases outside the gene matches: 4. The chain's CDR3 is CASSLGTGGGTDTQYF. CDR3 sequence (DNA): TGCGCCAGCAGCTTGGGGACAGGGGGAGGAACAGATACGCAGTATTTT.

CDR3: CASSPSSGGGYNEQFF. The CDR3, as DNA: TGCGCCAGCAGCCCCTCGTCGGGGGGAGGGTACAATGAGCAGTTCTTC. This chain joins TRBV5-1 and TRBJ2-1; 7 nucleotides align to TRBD2. The CDR3 is made up of 16 amino acids. J gave up 4 bases and V 4 bases, and 11 bases lay outside the gene matches. Germline V gene sequence: CDR1 SGHRS, CDR2 YFSETQ.

The chain combines TRBV18 with TRBJ2-1, with D tentatively TRBD1 (7 bases). The CDR3 has 15 amino acids. Germline-derived CDR1 and CDR2 are KGHSH and LQKENI. With 6 bases removed from V and 5 bases from J, the gap between germline ends came to 17 bases. The CDR3 loop is CASSGGQPLHNEQFF. The CDR3 DNA reads as TGTGCCAGCTCGGGGGGACAGCCTCTACACAATGAGCAGTTCTTC.